Each of the 29 T cell receptor beta chains below was sequenced from the same sample in a study of T cell repertoires in cytomegalovirus infection (dated by TCRdb to between 2017 and 2020). TCRdb lists the instrument as Illumina HiSeq 1500. TCRdb trimmed public reads at Q25 via fastp, called clones via MiXCR and kept in-frame beta chains. Each entry is one CDR3 protein sequence, shown with its most common DNA and genes. The sample table shows more than 150,000 distinct CDR3 sequences, and roughly 17% are seen once. The top ten hold about 19% of the sample. Specimen: CD8+ T cells from PBMCs. The source is a human donor in good health (CMV status not recorded). Some clones in this sample may be carry-over from other donors' samples.

V gene TRBV6-5 combines with J gene TRBJ1-1, with a tentative D call TRBD1 (6 bases). The germline V and J ends were trimmed by 0 bases and 11 bases, with 10 bases remaining between them. Germline lookup yields CDR1 MNHEY and CDR2 SVGAGI. The CDR3 loop spans 12 amino acids. DNA of the CDR3: TGTGCCAGCAGTTACTCGGGACACGGGGCTTTCTTT. It encodes CASSYSGHGAFF.

A few counts support this clonotype. V is TRBV28 and J is TRBJ2-7; 10 bases are shared with TRBD2. V lost 3 bases, J lost 0 bases, and 11 bases stayed unmatched. This CDR3 has 18 residues. Germline V gives CDR1 MDHEN, CDR2 SYDVKM. This chain's CDR3 is CASSFKREGLFLSYEQYF. The CDR3 coding sequence is TGTGCCAGCAGTTTCAAGCGGGAGGGCCTATTCCTCTCCTACGAGCAGTACTTC.

This clonotype was counted between two and nine times. At one end the junction does not follow the germline gene, possibly because of a read error. This rearrangement joins TRBV7-2 to TRBJ1-3; the match to TRBD1 covers 8 bases. The CDR3 runs to 16 residues. Germline assignment: CDR1 SGHTA and CDR2 FQGNSA. CDR3 loop: CASSAPTGDSGNTIYF. CDR3 DNA: TGTGCCAGCAGCGCCCCGACAGGGGACTCTGGGAACACCATATATTTT.

This clonotype occurred a few times. The rearrangement links TRBV2 to TRBJ1-2; TRBD1 aligns across 7 bases. Germline V gene lookup returns CDR1 SNHLY and CDR2 FYNNEI. The length of the CDR3 is 15 residues. V lost 2 bases and J lost 8; bases outside the gene matches: 11. The DNA for the CDR3 is TGTGCCAGCAGTGAATTTGGGACAGCTGAGTGGGGCTACACCTTC. Translation: CASSEFGTAEWGYTF.

This clonotype has ten or more counts. The chain links TRBV7-8 to TRBJ1-6; the D gene is possibly TRBD1 (6 bases). V lost 5 bases and J 9 bases, leaving 17 bases between the germline ends. In germline, CDR1 is SGHVS, CDR2 FQNEAQ. This CDR3 is built from 15 residues. The CDR3 loop reads CASSPKGGGGSPLHF. The DNA of the CDR3 is TGTGCCAGCAGCCCCAAGGGGGGGGGCGGTTCACCCCTCCACTTT.

The gene calls are TRBV4-3 and TRBJ1-1; D is perhaps TRBD1 (5 bases). The CDR3 has 16 residues. Per the germline V gene, CDR1 is LGHNA and CDR2 is YSLEER. V shed 4 bases and J shed 4 bases, with 19 bases lying between them. The CDR3 is CASSRPPQVESTEAFF. CDR3 coding DNA: TGCGCCAGCAGCCGACCCCCACAGGTCGAGAGCACTGAAGCTTTCTTT.

Only a few counts were recorded for this clonotype. The V and J genes are TRBV6-4 and TRBJ2-2, with D uncertain. CDR1 and CDR2 (germline): MRHNA, SNTAGT. Deletions cut 2 bases from V and 2 bases from J, with 3 bases between. The CDR3 loop spans 13 amino acids. For the CDR3, the DNA is TGTGCCAGCAGTGACGGTAACACCGGGGAGCTGTTTTTT. Translating it yields CASSDGNTGELFF.

This clonotype was observed a few times. This chain connects TRBV4-1 to TRBJ1-5; 8 bases are shared with TRBD1. J was trimmed by 0 bases and V by 4 bases; bases with no gene match: 8. The germline CDR1 and CDR2 sequences are MGHRA and YSYEKL. The CDR3 spans 17 residues. CDR3 nucleotides: TGCGCCAGCAGCCTTGGGACAGGATTTAATAGCAATCAGCCCCAGCATTTT. Protein product: CASSLGTGFNSNQPQHF.

The V gene is TRBV7-3, the J gene TRBJ2-1; 7 positions agree with TRBD2. The CDR3 has 15 residues. V shed 5 bases and J 2 bases; nucleotides not matched to a gene: 6. In germline, CDR1 is SGHTA, CDR2 FQGTGA. The CDR3 sequence is CASSPGGGAYNEQFF. CDR3 nucleotide sequence: TGTGCCAGCAGCCCGGGGGGAGGTGCCTACAATGAGCAGTTCTTC.

The table lists this clonotype with a few counts. The rearrangement links TRBV28 to TRBJ1-2, with D uncertain. V lost 6 bases, J lost 5 bases, and 19 bases lay in between. The CDR3 has 15 residues. The germline gives CDR1 MDHEN, CDR2 SYDVKM. CDR3 coding DNA: TGTGCCAGCAGCCCCCGGACCAAAAGGATTTATGGCTACACCTTC. This encodes CASSPRTKRIYGYTF.

The V and J genes are TRBV6-5 and TRBJ2-2; TRBD2 matches at 11 bases. This CDR3 is built from 15 residues. Germline V gives CDR1 MNHEY, CDR2 SVGAGI. Germline trimming cut 6 bases from V and 5 bases from J; bases unmatched to any gene: 5. CDR3 sequence (DNA): TGTGCCAGCAGATTAGCGGGGGGGAGAACCGGGGAGCTGTTTTTT. Translated: CASRLAGGRTGELFF.

This clonotype has more than one count but fewer than ten. V usage is TRBV7-9 and J usage is TRBJ2-7; D might be TRBD1 or TRBD2, each matching 5 bases. The CDR3 is 16 residues long. Germline V gene sequence: CDR1 SEHNR, CDR2 FQNEAQ (reference sequence). V lost 5 bases to trimming and J lost 3 bases, with 20 bases between them. The CDR3 coding sequence is TGTGCCAGCAGCGGAGACCCGGGACCTCTGGTCTACGAGCAGTACTTC. Its translation is CASSGDPGPLVYEQYF.

This clonotype was seen a handful of times. The chain links TRBV28 to TRBJ2-3; the D gene is possibly TRBD2 (5 bases). V shed 3 bases and J shed 0 bases, with 16 bases lying between them. This CDR3 is 17 amino acids long. Germline V gene lookup returns CDR1 MDHEN and CDR2 SYDVKM. The CDR3 bases are TGTGCCAGCAGTTTTCTCTTCGCGGGCGGGAGCACAGATACGCAGTATTTT. This gives the protein CASSFLFAGGSTDTQYF.

This clonotype turned up a few times. This rearrangement joins TRBV7-8 to TRBJ2-1; D unresolved. V lost 6 bases and J lost 15, with 21 bases in between. Germline CDR1 SGHVS, CDR2 FQNEAQ. This CDR3 is 13 amino acids long. CDR3 DNA sequence: TGTGCCAGCAGTCTTAGCCGGGCCTTTTCCCCGTTCTTC. Amino acid sequence: CASSLSRAFSPFF.

This clonotype was counted a few times. The chain has TRBV7-3 and TRBJ2-1; 7 nucleotides match TRBD2. There are 16 residues in the CDR3. Germline V gene sequence: CDR1 SGHTA, CDR2 FQGTGA. V gave up 2 bases and J gave up 7 bases; unmatched junction bases: 11. DNA for the CDR3: TGTGCCAGCAGCTTAGGGGTGCGGGAGTCTTTTAATGAGCAGTTCTTC. Protein product: CASSLGVRESFNEQFF. The full variable domain, rest sourced from reference TRBV7-3 and TRBJ2-1, is GAGVSQTPSNKVTEKGKYVELRCDPISGHTALYWYRQSLGQGPEFLIYFQGTGAADDSGLPNDRFFAVRPEGSVSTLKIQRTERGDSAVYLCASSLGVRESFNEQFFGPGTRLTVL.

This clonotype was seen a few times. The rearrangement joins TRBV7-2 to TRBJ1-5, with 9 bases matching TRBD1. The V segment lost 5 bases and the J segment 2 bases; nucleotides outside the gene matches: 10. Germline CDR1 reads SGHTA; CDR2 reads FQGNSA. CDR3 length: 17 amino acids. CDR3 sequence: CASSPKPTGGGNQPQHF. As DNA, the CDR3 is TGTGCCAGCAGCCCTAAACCGACAGGGGGGGGCAATCAGCCCCAGCATTTT.

This chain connects TRBV6-2 or TRBV6-3 to TRBJ1-4, with D possibly matching TRBD1 (5 bases). The CDR3 contains 14 residues. From germline, CDR1 is MNHEY and CDR2 SVGEGT. V was shortened by 5 bases and J by 8 bases, with 15 bases between the two germline ends. CDR3 sequence (DNA): TGTGCCAGCAGTCGGCCGGGACGGGGCGAAAAACTGTTTTTT. It translates to CASSRPGRGEKLFF.

The J gene is TRBJ2-1, the V gene TRBV7-8, with D hard to call. The V end was cut by 2 bases, the J end by 4 bases, with 12 bases between. CDR1 is SGHVS, CDR2 FQNEAQ, per germline. The CDR3 runs to 15 residues. This CDR3 is CASSLSVQIYNEQFF. The CDR3 bases are TGTGCCAGCAGCTTATCGGTACAGATATACAATGAGCAGTTCTTC.

V gene TRBV12-5 combines with J gene TRBJ2-7; D unresolved. Trimming stripped 2 bases from V and 6 bases from J, with 5 bases between. The CDR3 is made up of 11 amino acids. Germline values: CDR1 LGHNT, CDR2 FRNRAP. The CDR3 reads CASGLKGEQYF. CDR3 coding DNA: TGTGCTAGTGGTTTGAAAGGCGAGCAGTACTTC.

In nucleotides, the CDR3 is TGTGCCAGCAGTTTGATAGCGGACGAGCAGTACTTC. Amino acid sequence: CASSLIADEQYF. This chain uses TRBV12-3 or TRBV12-4 with TRBJ2-7, with D possibly being TRBD2 (6 bases). CDR3 size: 12 residues. Trimming stripped 3 bases from V and 5 bases from J, with 8 bases between.

A few counts support this clonotype. CDR3 residues: CATRRITIRVPGDEQFF. CDR3 DNA sequence: TGTGCCACCCGCCGGATTACTATCAGGGTCCCGGGGGATGAGCAGTTCTTC. The V call is TRBV10-3, the J call TRBJ2-1; a possible D gene is TRBD2 (6 bases). The CDR3 sequence is 17 residues long. V shed 10 bases and J shed 8 bases, with 30 bases lying between them. The germline V gene encodes CDR1 ENHRY and CDR2 SYGVKD.

This chain joins TRBV6-2 or TRBV6-3 and TRBJ2-1, with 7 bases aligning to TRBD2. V was clipped by 7 bases and J by 10 bases; unmatched bases: 13. CDR3 length: 14 residues. Per the germline V gene, CDR1 is MNHEY and CDR2 is SVGEGT. The CDR3: CASKPRDYTPEQFF. Here the CDR3 DNA reads TGTGCCAGCAAACCACGGGACTACACCCCCGAGCAGTTCTTC.

Only a few counts were recorded for this clonotype. This rearrangement joins TRBV27 to TRBJ2-7; possibly TRBD2 for D (5 bases). This CDR3 is 13 amino acids long. Germline assignment: CDR1 MNHEY and CDR2 SMNVEV (reference sequence). With 7 bases removed from V and 3 bases from J, the gap between germline ends came to 13 bases. CDR3 residues: CASKASGYYEQYF. The CDR3 DNA follows: TGTGCCAGCAAAGCCAGCGGCTACTACGAGCAGTACTTC.

This clonotype was counted at least ten times. The chain combines TRBV9 with TRBJ1-1; no reliable D call. CDR3 length: 13 residues. V was clipped by 2 bases and J by 2 bases, with 7 bases between them. Germline CDR1 SGDLS, CDR2 YYNGEE. Written as DNA, the CDR3 is TGTGCCAGCAGCGTGCGCGGAAACACTGAAGCTTTCTTT. Translation gives CASSVRGNTEAFF.

The gene calls are TRBV7-9 and TRBJ1-2; D remains unclear. The CDR3 length is 15 residues. V lost 2 bases and J lost 4, with 14 bases in between. Germline lookup yields CDR1 SEHNR and CDR2 FQNEAQ (reference sequence). The DNA of the CDR3 is TGTGCCAGCAGCTTACTAACAGCCGACTTCTATGGCTACACCTTC. Translation: CASSLLTADFYGYTF.

This clonotype was detected many times. The J gene is TRBJ1-6, the V gene TRBV7-2; D is unclear. Germline CDR1 and CDR2: SGHTA and FQGNSA. Trimming removed 8 bases from V and 1 base from J, with 15 bases in between. The CDR3 length is 16 residues. CDR3 nucleotides: TGTGCCAGCGAAGAAAACTACAAATCCTATAATTCACCCCTCCACTTT. Its translation is CASEENYKSYNSPLHF.

The chain employs TRBV29-1 and TRBJ2-3; D might be TRBD2 (5 bases). V gave up 2 bases and J gave up 6 bases, with 12 bases separating them. This CDR3 is 13 amino acids long. Germline loops: CDR1 SQVTM, CDR2 ANQGSEA. CDR3 bases: TGCAGCGTTGAAAGCGGACTCCAGGATACGCAGTATTTT. Its protein is CSVESGLQDTQYF.

The rearrangement uses TRBV6-2 or TRBV6-3 and TRBJ1-5; the match to TRBD1 covers 7 bases. The length of the CDR3 is 14 residues. Trimming at V came to 7 bases and at J to 1 base, leaving 4 bases not matched to a gene. The germline CDR1 and CDR2 sequences are MNHEY and SVGEGT. The CDR3 sequence: CASKGAPSNQPQHF. Written as DNA, the CDR3 is TGTGCCAGCAAGGGGGCACCGAGCAATCAGCCCCAGCATTTT.

This clonotype was observed a handful of times. The chain joins TRBV14 to TRBJ2-7; D possibly corresponds to TRBD1 (5 bases). Trimming pared 1 base from V and 3 bases from J, leaving 10 bases between. This CDR3 spans 14 amino acids. Germline V gene sequence: CDR1 SGHDN, CDR2 FVKESK. This CDR3 is CASSQASRDYEQYF. The DNA for the CDR3 is TGTGCCAGCAGCCAAGCATCCAGGGACTACGAGCAGTACTTC.